This TCR beta chain was profiled in a study of long-term antiretroviral therapy in people with HIV. General study points: Across all time points, the repertoire was dominated by clones that expanded before ART.

An immunoSEQ assay, version v3.0, was performed at survey level. Data came from immunoSEQ multiplex PCR; TCRdb stores just in-frame clones and leaves some out. The sample records 35,000 to 40,000 clones, approximately 85% being singletons. This CDR3 region has 13 residues. The J segment lost 3 bases and the V segment lost 9 bases, leaving 7 bases of the junction unmatched. The germline V gene encodes CDR1 MDHEN and CDR2 SYDVKM. As for this clone: No antigen is known for it.

The sample consisted of unsorted PBMCs, taken 2.2 years after starting antiretroviral therapy. The sequence derives from a man younger than 35 with HIV. J is TRBJ1-2 and V is TRBV28; TRBD1 aligns across 7 bases. Written as DNA, the CDR3 is TGTGCCAGTGGACCAGGGGGGCACTATGGCTACACCTTC. It yields the protein CASGPGGHYGYTF.